The 12 T cell receptor beta chains reported below all come from one sample, sequenced in a study of cytomegalovirus exposure and HLA in healthy donors. The PCR ran on 60 Vbeta and 13 Jbeta primers. Clones were sequenced by immunoSEQ multiplex PCR, and TCRdb holds only the in-frame ones, with some missing. The repertoire holds a few hundred thousand clones, around 90% seen once, with 2% to 3% in the top ten. The specimen was PBMCs. These receptors all stem from a woman aged 18-29 years in good health and CMV-seronegative.

V gene TRBV4-2 combines with J gene TRBJ1-2; no clear D. This CDR3 is 14 amino acids long. The ends were cut back, 2 bases at V and 5 bases at J, with 12 bases in the middle. Germline lookup yields CDR1 LGHNA and CDR2 YNFKEQ. In DNA form, the CDR3 reads TGTGCCAGCAGCCAAATCCGGGATCTATATGGCTACACCTTC. Encoded protein: CASSQIRDLYGYTF.

The chain carries TRBV5-1 and TRBJ1-1, with D tentatively TRBD1 (5 bases). The CDR3 has 15 amino acids. Germline V CDR1 and CDR2: SGHRS, YFSETQ. The V gene lost 0 bases and the J gene lost 4 bases, with 13 bases spanning the gap. The CDR3 region has the DNA TGCGCCAGCAGCTTGGCCGGGGGAGAGGGCACTGAAGCTTTCTTT. This codes for CASSLAGGEGTEAFF.

The chain employs TRBV30 and TRBJ1-4; TRBD1 matches 7 bases. This CDR3 has 15 amino acids. With 0 bases clipped from V and 1 base from J, the junction kept 2 bases outside the gene matches. Looked up from germline, CDR1 is GTSNPN and CDR2 is SVGIG (reference sequence). The CDR3 DNA is TGTGCCTGGAGTGTACGACAGGGAACTAATGAAAAACTGTTTTTT. Translation gives CAWSVRQGTNEKLFF.

The V gene is TRBV19, the J gene TRBJ2-7; 10 bases match TRBD1. Germline lookup yields CDR1 LNHDA and CDR2 SQIVND (reference sequence). Trimming removed 5 bases from V and 9 bases from J; junction bases left unmatched: 10. CDR3 length equals 14 residues. Written as DNA, the CDR3 is TGTGCCAGTAGTGTGACAGGGGGCAAAGGGGGGCAGTACTTC. Protein: CASSVTGGKGGQYF.

This chain uses TRBV29-1 with TRBJ2-5; D is perhaps TRBD1 (5 bases). The CDR3 spans 14 residues. Germline lookup yields CDR1 SQVTM and CDR2 ANQGSEA. Trimming left V 5 bases short and J 5 bases short, with 18 bases between. CDR3 bases: TGCAGCGTTCGGCAGGGTTTAGGGTGGGAGACCCAGTACTTC. Its protein is CSVRQGLGWETQYF.

This clone was counted between two and nine times. The chain couples TRBV11-3 to TRBJ2-5; D gene unclear. The closer fit of TRBJ2-7 to the DNA end suggests the J call may be wrong. The CDR3 extends over 14 amino acids. The germline CDR1 and CDR2 sequences are SGHNT and YENEEA. CDR3 sequence reads: CASSLGGGSYEQYF. The CDR3 DNA follows: TGTGCCAGCAGCTTAGGTGGCGGAAGCTACGAGCAGTACTTC.

CDR3 nucleotides: TGTGCCAGCAGCTTAGGTAGCGGGGGGGCTTTAGAGACCCAGTACTTC. The encoded protein is CASSLGSGGALETQYF. V gene TRBV13 combines with J gene TRBJ2-5, with 11 bases that match TRBD2. CDR1 is PRHDT and CDR2 is FYEKMQ in the germline V gene (reference sequence). J was trimmed by 4 bases and V by 0 bases; bases with no gene match: 4. The CDR3 sequence is 16 residues long. Full variable domain (missing parts from reference TRBV13 and TRBJ2-5): AAGVIQSPRHLIKEKRETATLKCYPIPRHDTVYWYQQGPGQDPQFLISFYEKMQSDKGSIPDRFSAQQFSDYHSELNMSSLELGDSALYFCASSLGSGGALETQYFGPGTRLLVL.

Only a few counts were recorded for this clone. The V gene is TRBV4-1, the J gene TRBJ2-5, with 9 bases identical to TRBD1. V gave up 5 bases and J gave up 9 bases; unmatched junction bases: 7. Germline V CDR1 and CDR2: MGHRA, YSYEKL. This CDR3 is built from 13 residues. In DNA form, the CDR3 reads TGCGCCAGCAGCGGGGACAGGGCCAGGGCCCAGTACTTC. Translation gives CASSGDRARAQYF.

The chain combines TRBV9 with TRBJ2-1; 8 bases line up with TRBD2. The CDR3 covers 19 residues. The germline V gene has CDR1 SGDLS and CDR2 YYNGEE. Trimming removed 3 bases from V and 0 bases from J; junction bases left unmatched: 14. The DNA of the CDR3 is TGTGCCAGCAGCGCCCTAGGGGCGGGGGGCCAAAGCTCCTACAATGAGCAGTTCTTC. Protein product: CASSALGAGGQSSYNEQFF. The full variable domain, rest sourced from reference TRBV9 and TRBJ2-1, is DSGVTQTPKHLITATGQRVTLRCSPRSGDLSVYWYQQSLDQGLQFLIQYYNGEERAKGNILERFSAQQFPDLHSELNLSSLELGDSALYFCASSALGAGGQSSYNEQFFGPGTRLTVL.

The chain combines TRBV11-3 with TRBJ2-1; TRBD2 matches at 7 bases. The germline V gene has CDR1 SGHNT and CDR2 YENEEA. V lost 4 bases, J lost 7 bases, and 1 base stayed unmatched. The CDR3 is 12 amino acids. This CDR3 reads CASSWGGNEQFF. As DNA, the CDR3 is TGTGCCAGCAGCTGGGGGGGTAATGAGCAGTTCTTC.

V and J are TRBV15 and TRBJ1-1; D is unclear. Germline lookup yields CDR1 LNHNV and CDR2 YYDKDF (reference sequence). V gave up 1 base and J gave up 1 base, with 10 bases separating them. The CDR3 runs to 15 residues. The CDR3 sequence: CATSRGFGSNTEAFF. The DNA of the CDR3 is TGTGCCACCAGCAGAGGATTCGGGTCGAACACTGAAGCTTTCTTT.

This sequence joins TRBV15 and TRBJ1-4, with D unclear. The CDR3 has 15 amino acids. CDR1 is LNHNV and CDR2 is YYDKDF in the germline V gene (reference sequence). V lost 0 bases and J 2 bases, leaving 7 bases between the germline ends. CDR3 protein: CATSRDPGTNEKLFF. The CDR3 region has the DNA TGTGCCACCAGCAGAGATCCCGGGACTAATGAAAAACTGTTTTTT.